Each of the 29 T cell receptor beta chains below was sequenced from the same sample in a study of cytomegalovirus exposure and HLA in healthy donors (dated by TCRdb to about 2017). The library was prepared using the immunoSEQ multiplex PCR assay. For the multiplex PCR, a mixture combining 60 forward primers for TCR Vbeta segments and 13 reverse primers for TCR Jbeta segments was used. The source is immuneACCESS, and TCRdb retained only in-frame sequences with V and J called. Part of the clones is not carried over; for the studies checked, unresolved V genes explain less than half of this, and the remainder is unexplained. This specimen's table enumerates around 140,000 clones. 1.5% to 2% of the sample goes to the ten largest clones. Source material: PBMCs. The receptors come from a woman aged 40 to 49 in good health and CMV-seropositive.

CDR3 nucleotide sequence: TGTGCCAGCTCACCGGGCGGGAGGGCGGGTGAGCAGTTCTTC. Protein sequence: CASSPGGRAGEQFF. V usage is TRBV18 and J usage is TRBJ2-1; 9 bases are a match to TRBD2. The CDR3 has 14 residues. J lost 9 bases, V lost 3 bases, and 6 bases had no gene match. The germline V gene has CDR1 KGHSH and CDR2 LQKENI.

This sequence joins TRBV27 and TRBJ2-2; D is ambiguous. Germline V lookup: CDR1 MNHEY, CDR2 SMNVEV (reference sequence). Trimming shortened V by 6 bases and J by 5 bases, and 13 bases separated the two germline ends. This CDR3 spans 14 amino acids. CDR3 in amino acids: CASSPRAITGELFF. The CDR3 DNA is TGTGCCAGCAGCCCCCGCGCCATAACCGGGGAGCTGTTTTTT.

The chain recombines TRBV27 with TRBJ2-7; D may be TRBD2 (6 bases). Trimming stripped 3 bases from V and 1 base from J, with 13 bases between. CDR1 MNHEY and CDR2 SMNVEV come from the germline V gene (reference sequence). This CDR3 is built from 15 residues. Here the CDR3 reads CASSFSRDSSYEQYF. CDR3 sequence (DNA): TGTGCCAGCAGTTTCTCCCGGGACTCATCCTACGAGCAGTACTTC.

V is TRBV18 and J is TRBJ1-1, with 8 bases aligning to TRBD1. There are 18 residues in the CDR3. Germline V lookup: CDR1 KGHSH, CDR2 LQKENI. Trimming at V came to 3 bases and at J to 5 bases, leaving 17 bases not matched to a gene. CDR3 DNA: TGTGCCAGCTCACCCCGGGGCATGCAGGGGGCGAAAGGGACTGAAGCTTTCTTT. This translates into CASSPRGMQGAKGTEAFF. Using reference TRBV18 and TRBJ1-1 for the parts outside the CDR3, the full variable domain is NAGVMQNPRHLVRRRGQEARLRCSPMKGHSHVYWYRQLPEEGLKFMVYLQKENIIDESGMPKERFSAEFPKEGPSILRIQQVVRGDSAAYFCASSPRGMQGAKGTEAFFGQGTRLTVV.

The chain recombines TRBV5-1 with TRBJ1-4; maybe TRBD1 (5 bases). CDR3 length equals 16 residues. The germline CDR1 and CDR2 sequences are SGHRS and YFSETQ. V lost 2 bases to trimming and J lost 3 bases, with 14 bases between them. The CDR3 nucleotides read TGCGCCAGCAGCTTAGCCGGGGGAAGGGCTAATGAAAAACTGTTTTTT. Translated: CASSLAGGRANEKLFF.

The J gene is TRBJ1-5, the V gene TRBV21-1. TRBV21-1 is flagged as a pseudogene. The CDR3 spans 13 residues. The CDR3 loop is CASSKCGGQPQHF. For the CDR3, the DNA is TGTGCCAGCAGCAAATGCGGGGGTCAGCCCCAGCATTTT.

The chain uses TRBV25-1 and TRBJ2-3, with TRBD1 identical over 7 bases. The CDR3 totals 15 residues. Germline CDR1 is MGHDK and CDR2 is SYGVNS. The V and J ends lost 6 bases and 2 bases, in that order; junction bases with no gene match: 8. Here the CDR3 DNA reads TGTGCCAGCAGGATGGGACAGAGAAACACAGATACGCAGTATTTT. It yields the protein CASRMGQRNTDTQYF.

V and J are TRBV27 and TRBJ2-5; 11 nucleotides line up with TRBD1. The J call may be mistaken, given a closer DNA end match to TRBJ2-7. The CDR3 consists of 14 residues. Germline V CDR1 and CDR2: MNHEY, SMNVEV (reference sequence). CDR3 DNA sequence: TGTGCCAGCAGTGGGGGGGACAGGGGGAACGAGCAGTACTTC. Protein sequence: CASSGGDRGNEQYF.

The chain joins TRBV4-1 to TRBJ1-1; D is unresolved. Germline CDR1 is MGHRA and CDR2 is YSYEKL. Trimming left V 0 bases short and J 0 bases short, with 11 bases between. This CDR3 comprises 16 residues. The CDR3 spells CASSQDRREMNTEAFF. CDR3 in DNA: TGCGCCAGCAGCCAAGATAGGCGGGAGATGAACACTGAAGCTTTCTTT.

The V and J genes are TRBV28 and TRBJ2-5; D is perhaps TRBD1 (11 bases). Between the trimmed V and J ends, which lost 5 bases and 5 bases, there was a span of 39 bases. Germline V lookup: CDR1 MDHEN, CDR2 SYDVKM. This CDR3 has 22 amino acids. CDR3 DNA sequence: TGTGCCAGCAGTCCCCTTCTCGGACAGGGGGCGTTAGCGGGAGGCCGAGGGGAGACCCAGTACTTC. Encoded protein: CASSPLLGQGALAGGRGETQYF.

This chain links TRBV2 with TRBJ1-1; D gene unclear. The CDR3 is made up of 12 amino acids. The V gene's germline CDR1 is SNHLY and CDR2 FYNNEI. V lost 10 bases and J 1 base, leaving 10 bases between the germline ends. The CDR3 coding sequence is TGTGCCACGCCCCGGGGGAACACTGAAGCTTTCTTT. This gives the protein CATPRGNTEAFF.

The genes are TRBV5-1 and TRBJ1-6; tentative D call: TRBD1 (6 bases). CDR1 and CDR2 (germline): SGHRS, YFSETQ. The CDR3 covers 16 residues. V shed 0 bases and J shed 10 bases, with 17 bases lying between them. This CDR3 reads CASSLADTQGHSPLHF. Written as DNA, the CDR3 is TGCGCCAGCAGCTTGGCCGATACACAGGGCCACTCACCCCTCCACTTT.

The CDR3 is CASSLGGVRGTTSYEQYF. The CDR3 coding sequence is TGTGCCAGCAGCTTGGGGGGTGTGCGCGGGACTACCTCCTACGAGCAGTACTTC. The chain carries TRBV5-6 and TRBJ2-7; 7 nucleotides match TRBD2. This CDR3 has 18 amino acids. J gave up 0 bases and V 0 bases, and 12 bases lay outside the gene matches. CDR1 and CDR2 (germline): SGHDT, YYEEEE.

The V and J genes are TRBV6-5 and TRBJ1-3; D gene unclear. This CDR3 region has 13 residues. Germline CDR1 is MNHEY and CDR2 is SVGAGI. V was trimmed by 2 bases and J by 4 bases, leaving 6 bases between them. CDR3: CASSYTRGNTIYF. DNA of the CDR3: TGTGCCAGCAGTTACACCCGGGGAAACACCATATATTTT.

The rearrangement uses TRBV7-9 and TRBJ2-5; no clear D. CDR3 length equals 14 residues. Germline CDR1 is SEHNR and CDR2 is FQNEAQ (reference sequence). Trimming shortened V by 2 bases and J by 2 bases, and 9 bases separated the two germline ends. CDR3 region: CASSLKQIQETQYF. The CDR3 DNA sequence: TGTGCCAGCAGCTTAAAACAGATTCAAGAGACCCAGTACTTC.

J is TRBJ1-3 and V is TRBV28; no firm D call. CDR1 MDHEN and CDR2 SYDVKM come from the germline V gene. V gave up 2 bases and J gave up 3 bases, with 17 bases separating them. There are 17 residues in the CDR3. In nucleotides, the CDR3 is TGTGCCAGCAGTTTACTCGGAGCGGGGAGGTTTGGAAACACCATATATTTT. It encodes CASSLLGAGRFGNTIYF.

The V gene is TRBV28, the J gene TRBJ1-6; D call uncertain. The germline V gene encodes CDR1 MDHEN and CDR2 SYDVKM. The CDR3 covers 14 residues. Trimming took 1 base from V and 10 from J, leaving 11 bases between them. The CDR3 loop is CASSLSEAGSPLHF. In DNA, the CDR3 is TGTGCCAGCAGTTTATCCGAGGCGGGATCACCCCTCCACTTT.

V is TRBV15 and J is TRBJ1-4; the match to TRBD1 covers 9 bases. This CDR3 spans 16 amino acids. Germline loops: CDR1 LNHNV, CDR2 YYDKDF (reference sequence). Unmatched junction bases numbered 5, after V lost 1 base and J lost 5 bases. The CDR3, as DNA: TGTGCCACCAGCAGAGCCGGACAGGGGTCGAATGAAAAACTGTTTTTT. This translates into CATSRAGQGSNEKLFF.

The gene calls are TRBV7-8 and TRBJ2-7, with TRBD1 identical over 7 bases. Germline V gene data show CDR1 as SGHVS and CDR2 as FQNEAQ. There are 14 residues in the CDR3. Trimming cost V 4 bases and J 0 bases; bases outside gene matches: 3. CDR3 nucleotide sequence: TGTGCCAGCAGCTCGGGACAGAGCTCCTACGAGCAGTACTTC. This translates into CASSSGQSSYEQYF.

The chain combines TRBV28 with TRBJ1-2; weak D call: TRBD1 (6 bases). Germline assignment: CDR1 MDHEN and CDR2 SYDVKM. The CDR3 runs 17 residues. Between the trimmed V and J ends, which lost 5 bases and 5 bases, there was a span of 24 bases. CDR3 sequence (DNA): TGTGCCAGCAGTCCACACAGGGCCCAAGAGGGTTGGTATGGCTACACCTTC. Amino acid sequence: CASSPHRAQEGWYGYTF.

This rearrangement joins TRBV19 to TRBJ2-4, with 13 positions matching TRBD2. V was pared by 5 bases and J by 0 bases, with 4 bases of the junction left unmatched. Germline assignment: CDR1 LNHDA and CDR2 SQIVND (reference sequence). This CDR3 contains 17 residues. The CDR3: CASSRTSGGLAKNIQYF. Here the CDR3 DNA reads TGTGCCAGTAGTCGGACTAGCGGGGGACTAGCCAAAAACATTCAGTACTTC.

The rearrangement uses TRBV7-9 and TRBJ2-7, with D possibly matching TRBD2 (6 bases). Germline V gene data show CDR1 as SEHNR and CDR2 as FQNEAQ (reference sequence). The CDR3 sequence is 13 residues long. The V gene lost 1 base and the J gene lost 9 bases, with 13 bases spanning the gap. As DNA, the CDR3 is TGTGCCAGCAGCTTAGGTCGGGACTCGGGGCAGTACTTC. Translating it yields CASSLGRDSGQYF.

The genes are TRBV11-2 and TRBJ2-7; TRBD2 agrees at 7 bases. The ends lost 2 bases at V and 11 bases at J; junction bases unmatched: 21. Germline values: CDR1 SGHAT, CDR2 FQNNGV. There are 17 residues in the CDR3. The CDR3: CASSLFVKASGMQTKYF. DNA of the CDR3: TGTGCCAGCAGCTTATTTGTTAAGGCTAGCGGTATGCAGACCAAGTACTTC.

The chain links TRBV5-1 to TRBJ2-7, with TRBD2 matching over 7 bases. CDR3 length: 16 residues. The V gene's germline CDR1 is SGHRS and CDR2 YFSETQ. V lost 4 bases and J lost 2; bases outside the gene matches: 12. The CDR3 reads CASSGPGGRGPYEQYF. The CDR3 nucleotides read TGCGCCAGCAGCGGGCCGGGGGGTCGAGGCCCCTACGAGCAGTACTTC.

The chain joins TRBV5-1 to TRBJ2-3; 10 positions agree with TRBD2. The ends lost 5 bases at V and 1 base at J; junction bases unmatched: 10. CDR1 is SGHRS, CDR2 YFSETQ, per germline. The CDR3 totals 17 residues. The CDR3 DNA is TGCGCCAGCAGTCCGCTAGCGGGAGCGTCTCGCACAGATACGCAGTATTTT. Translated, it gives CASSPLAGASRTDTQYF.

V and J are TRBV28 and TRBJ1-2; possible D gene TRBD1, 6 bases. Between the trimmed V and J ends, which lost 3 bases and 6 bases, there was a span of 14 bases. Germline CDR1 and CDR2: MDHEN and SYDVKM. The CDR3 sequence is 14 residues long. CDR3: CASSFQVTGNGYTF. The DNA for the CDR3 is TGTGCCAGCAGTTTTCAGGTTACAGGGAATGGCTACACCTTC.

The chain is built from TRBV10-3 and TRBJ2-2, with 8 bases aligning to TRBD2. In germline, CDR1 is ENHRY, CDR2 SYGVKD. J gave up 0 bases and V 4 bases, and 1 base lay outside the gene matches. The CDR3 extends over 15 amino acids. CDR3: CAISGLATNTGELFF. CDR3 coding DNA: TGTGCCATCAGTGGACTAGCGACGAACACCGGGGAGCTGTTTTTT.

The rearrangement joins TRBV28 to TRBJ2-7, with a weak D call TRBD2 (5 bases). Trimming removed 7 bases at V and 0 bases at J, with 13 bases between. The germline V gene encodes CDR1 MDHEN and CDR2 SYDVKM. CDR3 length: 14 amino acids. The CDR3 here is CASNLARVSYEQYF. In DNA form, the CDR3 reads TGTGCCAGCAACTTAGCGAGGGTCTCCTACGAGCAGTACTTC.

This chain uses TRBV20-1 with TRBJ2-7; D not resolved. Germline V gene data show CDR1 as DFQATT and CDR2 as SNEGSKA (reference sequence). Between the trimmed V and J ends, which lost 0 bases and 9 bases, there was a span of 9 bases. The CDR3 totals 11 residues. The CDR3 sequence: CSARDGLGQYF. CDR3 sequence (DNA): TGCAGTGCTAGAGATGGGCTCGGGCAGTACTTC.